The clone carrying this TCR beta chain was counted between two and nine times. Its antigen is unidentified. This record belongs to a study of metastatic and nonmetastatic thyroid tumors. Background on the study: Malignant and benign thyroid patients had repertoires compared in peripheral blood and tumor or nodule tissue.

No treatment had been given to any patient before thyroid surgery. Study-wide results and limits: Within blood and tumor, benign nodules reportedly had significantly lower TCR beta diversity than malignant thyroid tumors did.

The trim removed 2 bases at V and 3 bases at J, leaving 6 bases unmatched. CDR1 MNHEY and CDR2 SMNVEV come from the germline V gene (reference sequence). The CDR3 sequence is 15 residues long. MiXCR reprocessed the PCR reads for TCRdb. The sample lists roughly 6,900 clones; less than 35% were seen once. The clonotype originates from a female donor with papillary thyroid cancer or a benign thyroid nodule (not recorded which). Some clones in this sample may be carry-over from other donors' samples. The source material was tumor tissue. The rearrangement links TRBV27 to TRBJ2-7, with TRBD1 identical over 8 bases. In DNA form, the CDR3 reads TGTGCCAGCAGTTTAGGCGGGACAGGACTCTACGAGCAGTACTTC. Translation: CASSLGGTGLYEQYF.